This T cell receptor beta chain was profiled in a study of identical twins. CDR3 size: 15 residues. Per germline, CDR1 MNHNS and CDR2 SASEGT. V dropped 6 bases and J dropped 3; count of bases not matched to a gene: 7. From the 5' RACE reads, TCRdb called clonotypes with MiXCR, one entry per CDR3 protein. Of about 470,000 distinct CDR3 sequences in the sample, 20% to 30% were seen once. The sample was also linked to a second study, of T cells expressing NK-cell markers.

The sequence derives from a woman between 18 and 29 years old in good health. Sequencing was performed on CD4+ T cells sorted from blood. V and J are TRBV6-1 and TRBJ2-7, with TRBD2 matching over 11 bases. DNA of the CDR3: TGTGCCAGCAGAACGGGACTAGCGGAATACTACGAGCAGTACTTC. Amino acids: CASRTGLAEYYEQYF.